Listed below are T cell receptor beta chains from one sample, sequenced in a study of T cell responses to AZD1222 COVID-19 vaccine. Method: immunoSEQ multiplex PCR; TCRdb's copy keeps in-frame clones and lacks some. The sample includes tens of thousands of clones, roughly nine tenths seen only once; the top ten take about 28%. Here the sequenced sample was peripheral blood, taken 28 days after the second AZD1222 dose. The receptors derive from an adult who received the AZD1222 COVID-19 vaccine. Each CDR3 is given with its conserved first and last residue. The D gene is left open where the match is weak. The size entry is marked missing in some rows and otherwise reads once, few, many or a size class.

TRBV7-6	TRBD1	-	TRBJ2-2	CASSLGQGADRELFF	TGTGCCAGCAGCCTCGGACAGGGGGCTGACCGGGAGCTGTTTTTT
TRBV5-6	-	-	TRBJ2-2	CASSLTGLTGELFF	TGTGCCAGCAGCTTAACAGGGCTCACCGGGGAGCTGTTTTTT
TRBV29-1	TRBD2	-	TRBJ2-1	CSVGLAGGWNEQFF	TGCAGCGTTGGACTAGCGGGAGGTTGGAATGAGCAGTTCTTC
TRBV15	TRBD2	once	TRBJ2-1	CATSRPLAGGGYEQFF	TGTGCCACCAGCCGGCCCCTAGCGGGAGGGGGGTATGAGCAGTTCTTC
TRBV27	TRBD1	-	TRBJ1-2	CASTKKGGFSYGYTF	TGTGCCAGCACTAAAAAAGGGGGCTTTAGCTATGGCTACACCTTC
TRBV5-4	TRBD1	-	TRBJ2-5	CASSVDRGYEETQYF	TGTGCCAGCAGCGTGGACAGGGGGTACGAAGAGACCCAGTACTTC
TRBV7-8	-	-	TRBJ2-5	CASSPRGLAQETQYF	TGTGCCAGCAGCCCCCGGGGGTTAGCCCAAGAGACCCAGTACTTC
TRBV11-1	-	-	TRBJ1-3	CASSLTGAGNTIYF	TGTGCCAGCAGCTTAACGGGGGCTGGAAACACCATATATTTT
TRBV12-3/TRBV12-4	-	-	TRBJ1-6	CASSWTVSSPLHF	TGTGCCAGCAGTTGGACAGTGAGTTCACCCCTCCACTTT
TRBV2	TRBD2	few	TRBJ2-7	CASSPSGRKEQYF	TGTGCCAGCTCTCCTAGCGGGAGGAAGGAGCAGTACTTC
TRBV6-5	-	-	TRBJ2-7	CASRSLGGEQYF	TGTGCCAGCAGATCCCTCGGGGGTGAGCAGTACTTC
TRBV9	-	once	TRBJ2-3	CASSVRPFSTDTQYF	TGTGCCAGCAGCGTACGGCCTTTTTCCACAGATACGCAGTATTTT
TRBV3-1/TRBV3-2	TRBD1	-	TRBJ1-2	CASSQIQGASSYGYTF	TGTGCCAGCAGCCAGATACAGGGGGCGTCGTCCTATGGCTACACCTTC
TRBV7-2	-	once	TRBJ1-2	CASSARDRNGYTF	TGTGCCAGCAGCGCCCGGGACCGAAATGGCTACACCTTC
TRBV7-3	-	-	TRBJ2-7	CASSLVGREGEQYF	TGTGCCAGCAGCTTGGTCGGCCGCGAAGGCGAGCAGTACTTC
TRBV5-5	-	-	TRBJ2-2	CASSLVTTPTGELFF	TGTGCCAGCAGCTTGGTGACTACCCCCACCGGGGAGCTGTTTTTT
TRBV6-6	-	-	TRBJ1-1	CASRPTRDTEAFF	TGTGCCAGCAGACCCACGCGGGACACTGAAGCTTTCTTT
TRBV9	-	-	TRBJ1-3	CASSANPGGVDTIYF	TGTGCCAGCAGCGCCAACCCTGGGGGGGTGGACACCATATATTTT
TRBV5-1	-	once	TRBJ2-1	CASSPTAMESYNEQFF	TGCGCCAGCAGCCCTACCGCCATGGAATCCTACAATGAGCAGTTCTTC
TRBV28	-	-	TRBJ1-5	CASSLVGGIQPQHF	TGTGCCAGCAGCCTGGTAGGGGGAATTCAGCCCCAGCATTTT
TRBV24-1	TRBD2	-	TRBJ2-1	CATSDSTSGSFRSYNEQFF	TGTGCCACCAGTGATTCGACTAGCGGGAGTTTTAGGTCCTACAATGAGCAGTTCTTC
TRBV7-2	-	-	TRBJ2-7	CASSLEGSEQYF	TGTGCCAGCAGCTTAGAGGGATCCGAGCAGTACTTC
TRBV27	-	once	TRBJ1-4	CASSLVGTTNEKLFF	TGTGCCAGCAGTTTAGTCGGGACAACTAATGAAAAACTGTTTTTT
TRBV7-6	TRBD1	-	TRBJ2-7	CASRADRGPNSYEQYF	TGTGCCAGCAGGGCCGACAGGGGGCCAAACTCCTACGAGCAGTACTTC
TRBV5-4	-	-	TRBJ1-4	CASSLAGSLNEKLFF	TGTGCCAGCAGCTTGGCCGGTAGCCTGAATGAAAAACTGTTTTTT
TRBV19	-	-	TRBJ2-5	CASSISQVQETQYF	TGTGCCAGTAGTATTTCACAGGTCCAAGAGACCCAGTACTTC
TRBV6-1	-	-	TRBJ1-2	CASSGGGLEFNYGYTF	TGTGCCAGCAGTGGGGGGGGACTGGAGTTTAACTATGGCTACACCTTC
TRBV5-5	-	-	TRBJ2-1	CASSLWATNEQFF	TGTGCCAGCAGCTTGTGGGCCACCAATGAGCAGTTCTTC
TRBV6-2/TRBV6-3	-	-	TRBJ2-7	CASSYFREMDEQYF	TGTGCCAGCAGTTACTTTCGAGAAATGGACGAGCAGTACTTC
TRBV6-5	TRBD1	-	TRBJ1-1	CAIRTGGFTEAFF	TGTGCCATCCGGACAGGGGGGTTCACTGAAGCTTTCTTT
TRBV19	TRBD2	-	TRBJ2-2	CASSIEGGFTGELFF	TGTGCCAGTAGTATAGAGGGGGGGTTCACCGGGGAGCTGTTTTTT
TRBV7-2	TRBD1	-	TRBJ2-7	CASSSSTGAEQYF	TGTGCCAGCAGCTCTTCGACAGGGGCCGAGCAGTACTTC
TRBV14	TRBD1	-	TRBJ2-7	CASSRITAGGVYEQYF	TGTGCCAGCAGCCGAATTACGGCAGGGGGTGTCTACGAGCAGTACTTC
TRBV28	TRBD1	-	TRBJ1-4	CASGGQGAGSEKLFF	TGTGCCAGTGGGGGACAGGGGGCGGGATCCGAAAAACTGTTTTTT
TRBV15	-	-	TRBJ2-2	CATSRDRLGLLNTGELFF	TGTGCCACCAGCAGAGATCGTCTAGGGCTATTGAACACCGGGGAGCTGTTTTTT
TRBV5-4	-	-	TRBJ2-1	CASSYRTRSYNEQFF	TGTGCCAGCAGCTATAGGACTCGCTCCTACAATGAGCAGTTCTTC
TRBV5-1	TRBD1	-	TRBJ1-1	CASGVGTGFSEAFF	TGCGCCAGCGGGGTCGGGACAGGGTTTTCTGAAGCTTTCTTT
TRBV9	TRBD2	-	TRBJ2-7	CASSPSSGRIHEQYF	TGTGCCAGCAGCCCGTCTAGCGGGAGAATCCACGAGCAGTACTTC
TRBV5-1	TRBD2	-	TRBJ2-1	CASSLAVIAGDNEQFF	TGCGCCAGCAGCTTGGCCGTGATAGCGGGAGACAATGAGCAGTTCTTC
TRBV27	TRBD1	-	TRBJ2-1	CASSNRQGWPSNEQFF	TGTGCCAGCAGTAACAGACAGGGGTGGCCTTCCAATGAGCAGTTCTTC
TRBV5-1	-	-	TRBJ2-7	CASSLSPRLDYEQYF	TGCGCCAGCAGCTTGTCCCCGCGGTTGGACTACGAGCAGTACTTC
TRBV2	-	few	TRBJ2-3	CAGGTSRDTQYF	TGTGCCGGCGGGACCTCAAGGGATACGCAGTATTTT
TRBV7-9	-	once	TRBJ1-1	CASSLVIAGNTEAFF	TGTGCCAGCAGCTTAGTTATAGCGGGGAACACTGAAGCTTTCTTT
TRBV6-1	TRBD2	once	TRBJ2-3	CASSEASLAAPGDTQYF	TGTGCCAGCAGTGAAGCTTCCCTAGCGGCCCCGGGCGATACGCAGTATTTT
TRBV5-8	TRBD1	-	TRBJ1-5	CASSFARGQDLYSNQPQHF	TGTGCCAGCAGCTTCGCGAGAGGACAGGACCTTTATAGCAATCAGCCCCAGCATTTT
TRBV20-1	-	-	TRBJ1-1	CSASREATEAFF	TGCAGTGCTAGTCGCGAGGCAACTGAAGCTTTCTTT
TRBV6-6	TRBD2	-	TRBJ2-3	CASSRTSGRSGVQGTDTQYF	TGTGCCAGCAGTCGGACTAGCGGGAGATCGGGGGTACAGGGCACAGATACGCAGTATTTT